This entry describes one T cell receptor (beta chain). Its cognate antigen is unknown. This sample was included in a study of human T cells and chemical hapten exposure. On the study more broadly: Mostly female patients had alopecia areata, totalis or universalis. Study-wide points: Expanded TCR counts at PT1 were positively correlated with the patch test score. Following DPC sensitization, TCRs present above 1 in 1000 frequency showed no change.

In TCRdb, the RACE reads were re-called with MiXCR into one record per CDR3 protein. Of fewer than 300,000 distinct CDR3 sequences listed, 7.5% to 9% are singletons. Time point in this sample: pre-sensitization, week 0. Treatment in this sample: therapeutic diphenylcyclopropenone sensitization with weekly scalp DPC. The CDR3 spans 11 residues. Per germline, CDR1 KGHDR and CDR2 SFDVKD. V was pared by 7 bases and J by 5 bases, with 7 bases between. The sequence was obtained from a man aged 18 to 29 with alopecia areata. Some clones in this sample may be carry-over from other donors' samples. The chain recombines TRBV24-1 with TRBJ1-1; a possible D gene is TRBD1 (5 bases). The sample consisted of whole blood, taken in connection with sensitization to the hapten diphenylcyclopropenone (DPC). Here the CDR3 reads CATRGETEAFF. DNA of the CDR3: TGTGCCACCAGAGGGGAGACTGAAGCTTTCTTT.